What follows describes a single T cell receptor (beta chain). What antigen it recognizes has not been identified. Per-base qualities were not stored, and no clone one base away is much larger. TCRbeta CDR3 regions were amplified from genomic DNA by means of the immunoSEQ Assay, a bias-controlled multiplex PCR. The paper's processing steps were these. The number of nucleated cells in each sample was estimated by amplification of reference gene primers within the assay. To quantify the absolute abundance of each unique TCRbeta CDR3 rearrangement, sequence reads were collapsed and filtered. For each sample, productive Simpson clonality was calculated by taking the square root of Simpson's diversity index across productive rearrangements. TCRdb re-hosts the immuneACCESS table, in-frame sequences only. Its copies lack some clones; in the studies checked, an unresolved V gene accounts for under half of them, and the cause for the rest is not known. V, J and clone size are those of that table, while D and trimming were read from the DNA. Recorded for this sample are 250,000 to 300,000 clones; around 90% of them occurred a single time. The ten largest clones add up to 2% to 2.5% of the sample.

The CDR3 measures 17 amino acids from cysteine to phenylalanine. Left in the record is the CDR3 DNA by itself, 51 bases read in frame from the first base. Per the germline V gene, KGHDR is the CDR1 and SFDVKD is the CDR2. Trimming removed 4 bases from V and 0 bases from J; the gene matches leave 8 bases unexplained. The data were taken from a study of blood T cell repertoires in COVID-19 (dated by TCRdb to the early 2020s). About the study as a whole: The collaborator samples originated in the United States, Italy and Spain and spanned the acute and convalescent phases of COVID-19. The material from the prospective study consisted of cDNA or gDNA derived from T cells, B-cell-depleted T cells, or PBMCs. The dataset comprised deeply sampled blood TCRbeta repertoires from subjects exposed to, actively infected with, or recovered from COVID-19. A freely available public database, intended as a resource for researchers studying the immune response to SARS-CoV-2, is where the repertoires were released. The samples were drawn from two sources: the first 160 participants of the ongoing ImmuneRACE study, and 1,254 subjects contributed by 6 global collaborators. Nearly every sample came with metadata listing a de-identified subject ID, COVID-19 status, age in years and sex. HLA class I and class II types, where available, came from metadata supplied by the sample provider rather than from assay-based typing.

In the prospective study, participants were 18 to 89 years old, resided in approximately 22 geographic areas of the United States, and were enrolled through a virtual design. Cohort assignment in the prospective study relied on participant-reported clinical history from a screening survey and a study questionnaire. In the prospective study, mobile phlebotomists collected whole blood, serum and a nasopharyngeal or oropharyngeal swab from each participant. Prospective study participants could optionally give additional blood draws and questionnaires over a roughly two-month period. Before DNA extraction, prospective study blood samples were shipped either frozen or at room temperature. What the work shows at the level of the full study, not this receptor alone: How much clinical and demographic metadata was included differed by source and by participant, and the metadata was provided uncurated.

The chain is encoded by TRBV24-1 joined to TRBJ2-7, and 10 junction bases match TRBD1. The origin of this receptor is a middle-aged woman with acute COVID-19. Sequences were obtained from PBMCs or T cells enriched from blood (not recorded which). In nucleotide form, the sequence is TGTGCCACCAGTGAGAGAAGACAGGGGGCACCCTCCTACGAGCAGTACTTC. It encodes CATSERRQGAPSYEQYF.